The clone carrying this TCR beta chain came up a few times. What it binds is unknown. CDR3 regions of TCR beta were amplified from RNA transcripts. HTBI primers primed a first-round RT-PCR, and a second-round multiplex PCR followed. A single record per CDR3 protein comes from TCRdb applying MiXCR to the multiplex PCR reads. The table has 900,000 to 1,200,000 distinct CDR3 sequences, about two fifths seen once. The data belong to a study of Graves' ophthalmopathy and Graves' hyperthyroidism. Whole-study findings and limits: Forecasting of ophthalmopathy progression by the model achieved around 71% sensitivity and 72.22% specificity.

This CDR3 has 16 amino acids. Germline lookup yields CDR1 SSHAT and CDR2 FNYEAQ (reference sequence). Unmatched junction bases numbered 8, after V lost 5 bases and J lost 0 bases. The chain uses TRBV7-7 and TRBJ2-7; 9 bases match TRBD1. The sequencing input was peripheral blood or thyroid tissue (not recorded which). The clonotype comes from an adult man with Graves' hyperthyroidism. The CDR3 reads CASSRIGQGFSYEQYF. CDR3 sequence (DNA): TGTGCCAGCAGCCGGATTGGACAGGGGTTCTCCTACGAGCAGTACTTC.